The sequence of this T cell receptor beta chain was determined in a study of human T cells and chemical hapten exposure. Whole-study findings and limits: Higher patch test scores went with higher counts of PT1 expanded TCRs.

The table lists this clonotype with a few counts. Antigen unknown. The sample's time point: patch test 3, about 24 weeks after DPC sensitization. Noted treatment: therapeutic diphenylcyclopropenone sensitization with weekly scalp DPC. Germline lookup yields CDR1 SQVTM and CDR2 ANQGSEA. V was cut by 4 bases and J by 4 bases, with 8 bases left in between. The CDR3 is 12 amino acids. MiXCR was run by TCRdb on the RACE reads, yielding one entry per CDR3 protein. The sample includes roughly 89,000 distinct CDR3 sequences, approximately 10% of them seen just once. The source of this sequence is a woman in her twenties or thirties with alopecia areata. Some clones in this sample may be carry-over from other donors' samples. The material was whole blood, obtained in connection with sensitization to the hapten diphenylcyclopropenone (DPC). The V and J genes are TRBV29-1 and TRBJ1-5, with D perhaps matching TRBD1 (6 bases). The CDR3 bases are TGCAGCGTTGGGGACAATAATCAGCCCCAGCATTTT. Translated, it gives CSVGDNNQPQHF.